The 24 T cell receptor beta chains reported below all come from one sample, sequenced in a study of cytomegalovirus exposure and HLA in healthy donors (dated by TCRdb to 2016 to 2017). Preparation of the library involved the immunoSEQ multiplex PCR assay. A mixture of 60 forward primers for TCR Vbeta segments and 13 reverse primers for TCR Jbeta segments was used in the multiplex PCR. This is the immuneACCESS table as TCRdb keeps it, with only in-frame sequences that have V and J called. A part of the clones is gone; compared with another copy, unresolved V genes explain less than half, and the rest is unexplained. The sample data list around 150,000 clones, and around 79% of these were observed just once. The biggest ten clones account for over 1.1% of the sample. The sample comprised PBMCs. Receptors originate from a man aged 18 to 29 in good health and CMV-seronegative.

The rearrangement joins TRBV27 to TRBJ2-1; 7 bases are a match to TRBD2. Germline CDR1 is MNHEY and CDR2 is SMNVEV (reference sequence). V was pared by 3 bases and J by 4 bases, with 3 bases of the junction left unmatched. The CDR3 loop spans 14 amino acids. CDR3: CASSFGGSYNEQFF. The DNA for the CDR3 is TGTGCCAGCAGTTTTGGCGGGAGTTACAATGAGCAGTTCTTC.

The CDR3 spells CASGTSGTDTQYF. CDR3 DNA sequence: TGCGCCAGCGGGACTAGCGGCACAGATACGCAGTATTTT. V and J are TRBV4-3 and TRBJ2-3; 10 positions match TRBD2. Germline-derived CDR1 and CDR2 are LGHNA and YSLEER. CDR3 length equals 13 residues. Trimming took 8 bases from V and 1 from J; bases not matched to a gene: 0.

The gene calls are TRBV6-1 and TRBJ2-7, with 8 nucleotides matching TRBD2. The CDR3 length is 14 residues. The J segment lost 2 bases and the V segment lost 6 bases, leaving 6 bases of the junction unmatched. Germline V gene sequence: CDR1 MNHNS, CDR2 SASEGT. The CDR3 sequence: CASSLGTRAYEQYF. The CDR3 nucleotides are TGTGCCAGCAGCCTCGGGACTAGAGCCTACGAGCAGTACTTC.

This chain connects TRBV6-6 to TRBJ2-7; maybe TRBD1 (5 bases). V lost 7 bases, J lost 3 bases, and 13 bases lay in between. The CDR3 consists of 13 residues. Germline loops: CDR1 MNHNY, CDR2 SVGAGI (reference sequence). CDR3 loop: CASIGAVNYEQYF. CDR3 DNA sequence: TGTGCCAGCATAGGGGCCGTGAACTACGAGCAGTACTTC.

The chain uses TRBV15 and TRBJ2-7; D possibly corresponds to TRBD1 (6 bases). This CDR3 spans 17 amino acids. Germline CDR1 and CDR2: LNHNV and YYDKDF (reference sequence). The ends were cut back, 2 bases at V and 2 bases at J, with 19 bases in the middle. The CDR3 spells CATSRRSITGITYEQYF. CDR3 nucleotide sequence: TGTGCCACCAGCAGACGCAGCATAACAGGGATCACCTACGAGCAGTACTTC.

The V call is TRBV6-6, the J call TRBJ1-1; TRBD1 aligns across 7 bases. The V and J ends lost 0 bases and 12 bases, in that order; junction bases with no gene match: 4. CDR1 and CDR2 (germline): MNHNY, SVGAGI (reference sequence). The CDR3 spans 12 residues. CDR3 sequence: CASSYSQGRPFF. The CDR3 DNA is TGTGCCAGCAGTTACTCACAGGGGCGGCCTTTCTTT.

As to this clone: At one boundary the junction diverges from the germline segment, which might be a read error. The genes are TRBV7-9 and TRBJ2-7, with TRBD2 matching 8 bases. The CDR3 length is 16 residues. The V gene's germline CDR1 is SEHNR and CDR2 FQNEAQ (reference sequence). CDR3 nucleotides: TGTTCCAGCAGCTCCCGCGGACTAGCCGACCCTTACGAGCAGTACTTC. Amino acids: CSSSSRGLADPYEQYF. Filled out from reference TRBV7-9 and TRBJ2-7, the complete variable domain reads DTGVSQNPRHKITKRGQNVTFRCDPISEHNRLYWYRQTLGQGPEFLTYFQNEAQLEKSRLLSDRFSAERPKGSFSTLEIQRTEQGDSAMYLCSSSSRGLADPYEQYFGPGTRLTVT.

The J gene is TRBJ2-7, the V gene TRBV2; 15 bases match TRBD2. V shed 5 bases, J shed 6 bases, and the junction held 8 bases outside the gene matches. The CDR3 loop spans 16 amino acids. CDR1 and CDR2 (germline): SNHLY, FYNNEI. The CDR3 loop reads CASSRGLAGGPGEQYF. As DNA, the CDR3 is TGTGCCAGCAGTCGAGGACTAGCGGGAGGGCCGGGCGAGCAGTACTTC.

The chain is built from TRBV5-1 and TRBJ2-6; 7 bases fit TRBD2. This CDR3 is built from 15 residues. V trimming: 6 bases; J trimming: 4 bases; junction bases outside the gene matches: 7. The germline CDR1 and CDR2 sequences are SGHRS and YFSETQ. The CDR3 spells CASMGGSEGANVLTF. In DNA, the CDR3 is TGCGCCAGCATGGGCGGGAGTGAAGGGGCCAACGTCCTGACTTTC.

The chain combines TRBV11-2 with TRBJ2-7; 10 positions agree with TRBD1. From germline, CDR1 is SGHAT and CDR2 FQNNGV. After removal of 1 base from V and 2 bases from J, the junction contained 5 bases not matched to a gene. The CDR3 covers 16 residues. The CDR3 sequence: CASSLGWDRGPYEQYF. CDR3 bases: TGTGCCAGCAGCTTAGGTTGGGACAGGGGTCCCTACGAGCAGTACTTC.

V usage is TRBV19 and J usage is TRBJ2-3; 7 nucleotides match TRBD1. CDR3 length: 13 residues. V lost 6 bases to trimming and J lost 7 bases; unmatched junction nucleotides: 7. Germline V lookup: CDR1 LNHDA, CDR2 SQIVND (reference sequence). In nucleotides, the CDR3 is TGTGCCAGTAGCACCGGACAGGCTAATACGCAGTATTTT. It specifies CASSTGQANTQYF.

CDR3 in DNA: TGTGCCTCCCGACAGGACCCAAACTACGAGCAGTACTTC. Residues: CASRQDPNYEQYF. The chain combines TRBV10-3 with TRBJ2-7, with a tentative D call TRBD1 (6 bases). CDR1 and CDR2 from the germline V gene are ENHRY and SYGVKD. The V end lost 11 bases, the J end lost 3 bases, and 17 bases lay between the germline ends. The CDR3 is 13 residues long.

The J gene is TRBJ2-1, the V gene TRBV9; D not certain. Trimming pared 3 bases from V and 9 bases from J, leaving 16 bases between. Germline CDR1 is SGDLS and CDR2 is YYNGEE. CDR3 length: 14 amino acids. Here the CDR3 reads CASSASDLGGEQFF. CDR3 DNA sequence: TGTGCCAGCAGCGCCTCCGACTTGGGTGGTGAGCAGTTCTTC.

This chain uses TRBV4-3 with TRBJ2-2, with 11 bases identical to TRBD1. The CDR3 spans 16 residues. Germline assignment: CDR1 LGHNA and CDR2 YSLEER. The trim removed 2 bases at V and 7 bases at J, leaving 6 bases unmatched. CDR3 sequence (DNA): TGCGCCAGCAGCCAATTTGGACAGGGGGCCGGCGGGGAGCTGTTTTTT. This sequence encodes CASSQFGQGAGGELFF.

V is TRBV10-2 and J is TRBJ1-1, with 7 bases fitting TRBD1. The V and J ends lost 7 bases and 4 bases, in that order; junction bases with no gene match: 12. The CDR3 consists of 15 residues. Looked up from germline, CDR1 is WSHSY and CDR2 is SAAADI. In DNA form, the CDR3 reads TGCGCCAGCACCGACCTTGGGCAGGGGGGCACTGAAGCTTTCTTT. Translated: CASTDLGQGGTEAFF.

This clone appeared once. Additional DNA sequences in this sample encode the identical CDR3. The J gene is TRBJ2-7, the V gene TRBV6-5; possible D gene TRBD2, 6 bases. CDR3 length: 13 amino acids. V lost 2 bases to trimming and J lost 2 bases, with 7 bases between them. Germline V CDR1 and CDR2: MNHEY, SVGAGI. CDR3 sequence (DNA): TGTGCCAGCAGTTACGGGGGGACCTACGAGCAGTACTTC. Its translation is CASSYGGTYEQYF.

This chain links TRBV5-1 with TRBJ2-1; 9 nucleotides line up with TRBD2. CDR1 and CDR2 (germline): SGHRS, YFSETQ. With 1 base clipped from V and 6 bases from J, the junction kept 8 bases outside the gene matches. CDR3 size: 16 residues. The DNA for the CDR3 is TGCGCCAGCAGCTTGATACCTAGCGGGGACCTCAATGAGCAGTTCTTC. It yields the protein CASSLIPSGDLNEQFF.

The genes are TRBV5-8 and TRBJ2-1, with 7 bases identical to TRBD2. After removal of 0 bases from V and 7 bases from J, the junction contained 4 bases not matched to a gene. The CDR3 runs to 14 residues. Germline loops: CDR1 SGHTS, CDR2 YDEGEE. For the CDR3, the DNA is TGTGCCAGCAGCTTGGGACTAGCTTATAATGAGCAGTTCTTC. Translation: CASSLGLAYNEQFF.

This chain connects TRBV28 to TRBJ1-1; D may be TRBD1 (5 bases). This CDR3 comprises 14 residues. Deletions cut 7 bases from V and 3 bases from J, with 15 bases between. Germline-derived CDR1 and CDR2 are MDHEN and SYDVKM. Written as DNA, the CDR3 is TGTGCCAGCACCATCGGCCGGGGGTACACTGAAGCTTTCTTT. Residues: CASTIGRGYTEAFF.

This clone occurred a few times. The CDR3: CASSLLSRGGNEQYF. The CDR3 DNA reads as TGTGCCAGCAGTTTGCTCTCCAGGGGTGGGAACGAGCAGTACTTC. This chain uses TRBV27 with TRBJ2-7, with D tentatively TRBD1 (6 bases). Germline V gene lookup returns CDR1 MNHEY and CDR2 SMNVEV (reference sequence). This CDR3 has 15 amino acids. V was shortened by 3 bases and J by 5 bases, with 17 bases between the two germline ends.

This clone was counted a few times. In nucleotides, the CDR3 is TGCGCCAGCAGCCATTTAGGACTAGCGGGAAGATCAGAGACCCAGTACTTC. Translating it yields CASSHLGLAGRSETQYF. The gene calls are TRBV4-1 and TRBJ2-5; 12 nucleotides agree with TRBD2. Trimming removed 3 bases from V and 4 bases from J; junction bases left unmatched: 9. The CDR3 extends over 17 amino acids. CDR1 is MGHRA, CDR2 YSYEKL, per germline.

The V and J genes are TRBV19 and TRBJ1-1, with D uncertain. Germline CDR1 reads LNHDA; CDR2 reads SQIVND (reference sequence). Deletions cut 4 bases from V and 1 base from J, with 10 bases between. CDR3 size: 14 residues. CDR3 protein: CASSTLLPNTEAFF. The CDR3 nucleotides read TGTGCCAGTAGTACCCTACTTCCGAACACTGAAGCTTTCTTT. Supplemented by reference TRBV19 and TRBJ1-1, the full variable domain reads DGGITQSPKYLFRKEGQNVTLSCEQNLNHDAMYWYRQDPGQGLRLIYYSQIVNDFQKGDIAEGYSVSREKKESFPLTVTSAQKNPTAFYLCASSTLLPNTEAFFGQGTRLTVV.

The chain is built from TRBV14 and TRBJ2-7; weak D call: TRBD1 (6 bases). The V end was cut by 3 bases, the J end by 3 bases, with 15 bases between. Per germline, CDR1 SGHDN and CDR2 FVKESK. This CDR3 region has 15 residues. CDR3 region: CASSQTNRAIYEQYF. In nucleotides, the CDR3 is TGTGCCAGCAGCCAGACGAACAGGGCCATCTACGAGCAGTACTTC.

This chain joins TRBV7-9 and TRBJ2-1; 7 nucleotides align to TRBD2. The CDR3 extends over 16 amino acids. V lost 6 bases and J lost 4; bases outside the gene matches: 12. Germline CDR1 and CDR2: SEHNR and FQNEAQ (reference sequence). This CDR3 reads CASRGGSAGPYNEQFF. In nucleotides, the CDR3 is TGTGCCAGCAGGGGGGGGTCGGCGGGGCCTTACAATGAGCAGTTCTTC.